The following is a TCR beta chain sequence with its context. The antigen is undetermined. Compared with germline, one end of the junction differs, possibly owing to a read error. The same CDR3 is also encoded by other DNA sequences in this sample. Stated time point: week 5, during vaccination. Every vaccine dose comprised 300 ug of mutant IDH1 20-mer peptide plus topical imiquimod. Every donor had a new WHO grade 3 or 4 astrocytoma that was IDH1-mutant, with loss of nuclear ATRX. Profiled with immunoSEQ multiplex PCR; TCRdb holds only in-frame clones, not every one. The table records over 55,000 clones, more than 80% of them present only once. Germline CDR1 is SEHNR and CDR2 is FQNEAQ (reference sequence). The CDR3 has 15 amino acids. This specimen belongs to a study of a mutant IDH1 vaccine in newly diagnosed glioma. Study-level background: First vaccine doses came 4-6 weeks after radiotherapy alone, or with temozolomide cycles. The treated group averaged 40.4 years old and was around 62% male, roughly 38% female.

Findings of the study overall: Changes in the top peripheral T cell clonotypes seemingly had no bearing on pseudoprogression.

The chain has TRBV7-9 and TRBJ1-5; a possible D gene is TRBD1 (5 bases). This clonotype originated in a woman between 40 and 50 years old with glioma. Sequencing used PBMCs, obtained from a glioma patient whose treatment included an IDH1 peptide vaccine. CDR3 DNA: TGTGCCAGCAGCCTAGCGGGGCAGGACAATCAGCCCCAGCATTTT. It encodes CASSLAGQDNQPQHF.